This paragraph reports one T cell receptor beta chain. Its target is not known. Analyses pooled second doses at about 4 or about 12 weeks. This record comes from a study of T cell responses to AZD1222 COVID-19 vaccine. The study's findings and limits: There were mostly white British donors and more females than males, and clonal diversity was possibly underestimated. An increase in Spike-specific TCR breadth and depth was observed after two AZD1222 doses.

Method: immunoSEQ multiplex PCR; TCRdb's copy keeps in-frame clones and lacks some. The repertoire consists of 89,000 or so clones, with 91% occurring once and the leading ten covering less than 35%. Trimming took off 7 bases at V and 2 bases at J, with 11 bases between the two ends. Germline CDR1 and CDR2: SGHTA and FQGNSA. The CDR3 runs to 14 residues. The clonotype comes from an adult who received the AZD1222 COVID-19 vaccine. The source was peripheral blood, collected 28 days after the second AZD1222 dose. J is TRBJ2-2 and V is TRBV7-2; no clear D. The CDR3 loop reads CASKQMRNTGELFF. CDR3 in DNA: TGTGCCAGCAAGCAGATGAGAAACACCGGGGAGCTGTTTTTT.